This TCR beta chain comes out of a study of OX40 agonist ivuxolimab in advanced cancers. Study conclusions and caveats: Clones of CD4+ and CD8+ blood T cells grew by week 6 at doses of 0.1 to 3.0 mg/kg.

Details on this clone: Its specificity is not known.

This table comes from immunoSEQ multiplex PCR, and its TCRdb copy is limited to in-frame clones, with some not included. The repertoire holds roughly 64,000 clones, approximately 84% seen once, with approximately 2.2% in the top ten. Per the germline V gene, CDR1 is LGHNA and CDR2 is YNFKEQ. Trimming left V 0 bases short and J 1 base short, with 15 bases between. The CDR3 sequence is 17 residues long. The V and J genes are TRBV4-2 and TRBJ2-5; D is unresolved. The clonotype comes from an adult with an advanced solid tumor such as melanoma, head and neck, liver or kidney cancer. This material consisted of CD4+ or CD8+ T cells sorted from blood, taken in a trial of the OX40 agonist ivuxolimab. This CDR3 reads CASSQEALGTPQETQYF. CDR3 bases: TGTGCCAGCAGCCAAGAGGCCCTGGGTACCCCCCAAGAGACCCAGTACTTC.